The 5 T cell receptor beta chains below were found in one sample sequenced in a study of CD8+ T cells in alopecia areata (dated by TCRdb to about 2018). Library preparation employed the immunoSEQ multiplex PCR assay. RNA was extracted from all samples and reverse transcribed into cDNA as template for TCR sequencing. This immuneACCESS table, as held by TCRdb, lists in-frame sequences with V and J called but not all clones. Of the missing ones, under half trace to an unresolved V gene in checked studies; the others have no known cause. This sample comprises 110,000 to 150,000 clones, less than 65% of them detected only once. Of the sample, less than 40% falls within the top ten clones. Sequenced material: CD8+ T cells sorted from blood. These receptors were taken from a human donor in good health.

As to this clone: Other DNA sequences within the sample encode an identical CDR3. The rearrangement uses TRBV9 and TRBJ2-1; a weak D match, TRBD2 (6 bases). The CDR3 loop spans 15 amino acids. Trimming removed 2 bases from V and 1 base from J, with 10 bases in between. CDR1 and CDR2 (germline): SGDLS, YYNGEE. CDR3 sequence reads: CASSVSGISYNEQFF. CDR3 bases: TGTGCCAGCAGCGTTAGCGGAATATCCTACAATGAGCAGTTCTTC.

Only one count was recorded for this clone. The chain is built from TRBV28 and TRBJ2-7; D unclear. V dropped 3 bases and J dropped 9 bases, with 9 bases sitting between them. The germline CDR1 and CDR2 sequences are MDHEN and SYDVKM. The CDR3 extends over 11 amino acids. The CDR3 sequence is CASSLGLGQYF. The CDR3 nucleotides are TGTGCCAGCAGTTTGGGGTTAGGGCAGTACTTC.

The chain is built from TRBV29-1 and TRBJ2-7; 7 bases fit TRBD1. The junction had 3 bases not matched to a gene; V was cut back by 2 bases and J by 2 bases. CDR3 length: 13 residues. CDR1 and CDR2 from the germline V gene are SQVTM and ANQGSEA. In nucleotides, the CDR3 is TGCAGCGTTGAAAGGGGGCCAACCTACGAGCAGTACTTC. Its protein product is CSVERGPTYEQYF.

V is TRBV4-2 and J is TRBJ2-1; the match to TRBD2 covers 9 bases. V shed 2 bases and J 3 bases; nucleotides not matched to a gene: 2. The CDR3 loop spans 15 amino acids. Germline lookup yields CDR1 LGHNA and CDR2 YNFKEQ. CDR3 loop: CASSQSLAGYNEQFF. CDR3 sequence (DNA): TGTGCCAGCAGCCAATCACTAGCGGGCTACAATGAGCAGTTCTTC.

This clone was detected a few times. This rearrangement joins TRBV7-9 to TRBJ2-7; D is undetermined. The CDR3 totals 13 residues. Germline CDR1 SEHNR, CDR2 FQNEAQ (reference sequence). The V end was cut by 5 bases, the J end by 3 bases, with 11 bases between. CDR3 DNA sequence: TGTGCCAGCAGCCGAGACCTAAACTACGAGCAGTACTTC. Its translation: CASSRDLNYEQYF.